The 28 T cell receptor beta chains given below trace back to one sample, sequenced in a study of CD8+ T cells in alopecia areata. Sequencing used cDNA as its template, made by extracting RNA and reverse transcribing it. Assay: immunoSEQ multiplex PCR; the TCRdb copy retains only in-frame clones and omits some. This sample carries 270,000 or so clones, none of them present only once. The pooled cutaneous lymph node cells were sorted using several markers (CD4, CD8alpha, NKG2D, NKG2ACE and others). Input material: CD4+ T cells sorted from a lymph node. All receptors come from a C3H/HeJ mouse with alopecia areata. Mouse MHC haplotype: H2-k.

This clone was recorded a few times. The listed genes are named as in mouse. The read ends 4 residues before the CDR3 terminus; that terminus is restored from the germline J gene. The chain couples TRBV13-2 to TRBJ2-3, with 7 bases fitting TRBD2. The CDR3 covers 15 residues. The J segment lost 1 base and the V segment lost 2 bases, leaving 4 bases of the junction unmatched. CDR1 and CDR2 (germline): NNHNN, SYGAGS (reference sequence). The CDR3 spells CASGELGRGAETLYF. The sequenced CDR3 bases are TGTGCCAGCGGTGAACTGGGGCGGGGTGCAGAA.

This clone came up a few times. The genes and germline here are from mouse. The read stops 4 residues short of the end of the CDR3; the missing end is completed from the germline J gene. The chain combines TRBV13-2 with TRBJ2-2, with 7 bases aligning to TRBD1. The germline V gene encodes CDR1 NNHNN and CDR2 SYGAGS (reference sequence). V was pared by 3 bases and J by 1 base, with 3 bases of the junction left unmatched. This CDR3 comprises 15 residues. The CDR3 DNA, read in part, is TGTGCCAGCGGTGGGGGACAGAAAAACACCGGG. Amino acid sequence: CASGGGQKNTG. The whole CDR3 region reads CASGGGQKNTGQLYF.

This clone has only a few counts. Gene names and germline refer to mouse. The read stops 4 residues short of the end of the CDR3; the missing end is completed from the germline J gene. Within the sample, other DNA sequences also encode this same CDR3. This sequence joins TRBV5 and TRBJ2-2; D may be TRBD1 (6 bases). Germline lookup yields CDR1 LGHNA and CDR2 YNLKQL (reference sequence). The CDR3 length is 15 residues. V lost 4 bases, J lost 0 bases, and 9 bases lay in between. CDR3 in amino acids: CASSRGTTNTGQLYF. Partial CDR3 DNA: TGTGCCAGCAGCCGTGGGACAACAAACACCGGG.

As to this clone: Mouse germline and gene names are used. The sequenced fragment ends 4 residues before the CDR3 boundary, so the rest is inferred from the germline J gene. This rearrangement joins TRBV13-3 to TRBJ2-2, with TRBD2 matching over 9 bases. CDR3 length: 16 residues. CDR1 is NNHDY and CDR2 is SYVADS in the germline V gene. V dropped 2 bases and J dropped 0; count of bases not matched to a gene: 2. Incomplete CDR3 DNA: TGTGCCAGCAGTGACGACTGGGGGCCAAACACCGGG. Amino acids: CASSDDWGPNTG. The CDR3 in full is CASSDDWGPNTGQLYF.

This clone was counted between two and nine times. Gene names and germline refer to mouse. From the germline J gene comes the end of the CDR3, since the read stops 4 residues before it. V gene TRBV13-1 combines with J gene TRBJ2-3; 10 bases line up with TRBD2. The CDR3 spans 14 residues. After removal of 6 bases from V and 2 bases from J, the junction contained 3 bases not matched to a gene. Germline lookup yields CDR1 NSHNY and CDR2 SYGAGN. CDR3: CASTWGGVAETLYF. The DNA read from the CDR3 is TGTGCCAGCACCTGGGGGGGCGTTGCAGAA.

This clone was observed a few times. Genes here carry mouse names. The CDR3 end lies 4 residues beyond the end of the read and is filled in from the germline J gene. The chain combines TRBV5 with TRBJ2-3, with 10 nucleotides matching TRBD2. Germline loops: CDR1 LGHNA, CDR2 YNLKQL (reference sequence). This CDR3 contains 16 residues. Trimming took 1 base from V and 1 from J; bases not matched to a gene: 2. CDR3 amino acids: CASSQVGTGGAETLYF. The covered CDR3 bases are TGTGCCAGCAGCCAAGTCGGGACTGGGGGTGCAGAA.

In its sample, this clone was seen a few times. Gene names are mouse gene names. The CDR3 is cut off 4 residues early in the read; its end comes from the germline J gene. In the same sample, other DNA sequences code for this CDR3. The chain combines TRBV5 with TRBJ2-7; TRBD1 might be the D (5 bases). Germline CDR1 and CDR2: LGHNA and YNLKQL (reference sequence). CDR3 length: 13 amino acids. CDR3 amino acids: CASSQDGRDEQYF. CDR3 bases read: TGTGCCAGCAGCCAAGACGGCAGGGAT.

Comment on this clone: The germline and genes are mouse ones. The read gets to within 3 residues of the CDR3 end, and the germline J gene fills in the rest. This rearrangement joins TRBV19 to TRBJ1-6; TRBD1 matches at 8 bases. TRBJ1-6 is labeled an ORF, and its function is uncertain. With V trimmed by 2 bases and J by 6 bases, 4 bases remained unmatched. The germline gives CDR1 FNHDT, CDR2 SITEND (reference sequence). The length of the CDR3 is 15 residues. CDR3 protein: CASSMFRGLNSPLYF. The covered CDR3 bases are TGTGCCAGCAGTATGTTCAGGGGGCTTAATTCGCCC.

With regard to this clone: Gene names refer to mouse genes. The CDR3 end lies 4 residues beyond the end of the read and is filled in from the germline J gene. This sample also contains other DNA sequences that code for the same CDR3. The chain couples TRBV13-1 to TRBJ2-1, with TRBD2 as a possible D gene (7 bases). V was cut by 0 bases and J by 3 bases, with 10 bases left in between. This CDR3 region has 15 residues. The germline V gene has CDR1 NSHNY and CDR2 SYGAGN. The CDR3 sequence is CASSDAGGAYAEQFF. Incomplete CDR3 DNA: TGTGCCAGCAGTGATGCGGGGGGCGCCTATGCT.

This clone has more than one count but fewer than ten. Germline and genes here are mouse. The CDR3 end is not reached by the read, which stops 4 residues before it; the germline J gene fills it in. V usage is TRBV13-3 and J usage is TRBJ2-1, with D unclear. Per germline, CDR1 NNHDY and CDR2 SYVADS. V lost 5 bases and J 0 bases, leaving 9 bases between the germline ends. CDR3 length equals 14 residues. CDR3: CASRRHLNYAEQFF. CDR3 DNA, as far as it was read: TGTGCCAGCAGAAGACACCTTAACTATGCT.

To note about this clone: Gene names refer to mouse genes. Read data end 4 residues before the CDR3 end; the end is taken from the germline J gene. The chain joins TRBV19 to TRBJ2-2; TRBD2 agrees at 12 bases. Trimming cost V 4 bases and J 2 bases; bases outside gene matches: 3. The CDR3 is 16 residues long. CDR1 is FNHDT and CDR2 is SITEND in the germline V gene (reference sequence). The CDR3 region is CASSRDWGENTGQLYF. Partial CDR3 DNA: TGTGCCAGCAGTCGGGACTGGGGGGAGAACACCGGG.

Comment on this clone: The gene symbols are mouse symbols. Sequencing ends 4 residues short of the CDR3 end; the germline J gene provides the rest. The chain is built from TRBV1 and TRBJ1-2; 7 bases align to TRBD1. The CDR3 consists of 14 residues. Trimming cost V 4 bases and J 0 bases; bases outside gene matches: 2. In germline, CDR1 is NSQYPW, CDR2 LRSPGD (reference sequence). CDR3 amino acids: CTCSGDRTNSDYTF. Partial CDR3 DNA: TGCACCTGCAGTGGGGACAGAACAAACTCC.

This clone has just a few counts. Each gene name is a mouse one. The read comes to an end 4 residues before the CDR3 does, leaving the germline J gene to fill in the end. The chain joins TRBV13-2 to TRBJ1-1, with unresolved D. The V end was cut by 5 bases, the J end by 4 bases, with 12 bases between. This CDR3 comprises 13 residues. CDR1 is NNHNN and CDR2 is SYGAGS in the germline V gene (reference sequence). CDR3 residues: CASGPDTFTEVFF. The DNA read from the CDR3 is TGTGCCAGCGGCCCAGACACCTTCACA.

This clone turned up a few times. Gene names refer to mouse genes. Read sequence stops 4 residues before the CDR3 end, and the germline J gene provides the missing end. The chain recombines TRBV13-1 with TRBJ2-1, with 9 positions matching TRBD2. The CDR3 length is 14 residues. The germline V gene has CDR1 NSHNY and CDR2 SYGAGN. The CDR3 DNA, read in part, is TGTGCCAGCAGTGGCTGGGGGGGAAGGGCT. Translated, it gives CASSGWGGRA. The entire CDR3 protein reads CASSGWGGRAEQFF.

This clone was counted between two and nine times. The genes and germline here are from mouse. From the germline J gene comes the end of the CDR3, since the read stops 4 residues before it. V and J are TRBV13-3 and TRBJ2-3, with no clear D. The CDR3 loop spans 15 amino acids. Trimming removed 0 bases at V and 2 bases at J, with 10 bases between. The germline gives CDR1 NNHDY, CDR2 SYVADS. The sequenced CDR3 bases are TGTGCCAGCAGTGATGTGGTGACAAATGCAGAA. Translation: CASSDVVTNAE. The CDR3 in its entirety is CASSDVVTNAETLYF.

This clone was counted between two and nine times. Gene names refer to mouse genes. The read comes to an end 4 residues before the CDR3 does, leaving the germline J gene to fill in the end. The gene calls are TRBV31 and TRBJ2-2; a weak D match, TRBD1 (6 bases). Germline CDR1 GKSSPN, CDR2 SITVG. This CDR3 has 14 residues. The V gene lost 3 bases and the J gene lost 1 base, with 9 bases spanning the gap. The sequenced part of the CDR3 DNA is TGTGCCTGGAGCGGGACAATAAACACCGGG. Protein product: CAWSGTINTG. The entire CDR3 is CAWSGTINTGQLYF.

About this clone itself: The genes are named according to mouse. The sequence runs out 3 residues before the end of the CDR3; the remainder is reconstructed from the germline J gene. Other DNA variants within this sample encode the same CDR3. The chain joins TRBV1 to TRBJ1-6; D may be TRBD1 (5 bases). TRBJ1-6 is sorted into the ORF group, with uncertain function. Germline CDR1 and CDR2: NSQYPW and LRSPGD (reference sequence). The CDR3 is 13 residues long. Trimming left V 1 base short and J 8 bases short, with 6 bases between. CDR3 protein: CTCSAGGDSPLYF. The sequenced part of the CDR3 DNA is TGCACCTGCAGTGCAGGGGGCGATTCGCCC.

Notes on this clone: The gene names given are mouse names. The read is 4 residues too short to cover the CDR3 end, so that end is filled in from the germline J gene. The chain employs TRBV1 and TRBJ1-2, with D possibly matching TRBD1 (6 bases). V was shortened by 4 bases and J by 2 bases, with 8 bases between the two germline ends. The CDR3 is 13 residues long. CDR1 is NSQYPW and CDR2 is LRSPGD in the germline V gene (reference sequence). The sequenced part of the CDR3 DNA is TGCACCTGCAGTGACAGGGTTAACTCC. Encoded protein: CTCSDRVNS. The CDR3 as a whole reads CTCSDRVNSDYTF. The full variable domain, rest sourced from reference TRBV1 and TRBJ1-2, is VTLLEQNPRWRLVPRGQAVNLRCILKNSQYPWMSWYQQDLQKQLQWLFTLRSPGDKEVKSLPGADYLATRVTDTELRLQVANMSQGRTLYCTCSDRVNSDYTFGSGTRLLVI.

This clone was observed a few times. Germline and genes: mouse. CDR3 DNA, as far as it was read: TGTGCCAGCAGCTCCTTTTAT. It is translated as CASSSFY. The full CDR3 reads CASSSFYEQYF. V is TRBV4 and J is TRBJ2-7, with unresolved D. Read coverage stops 4 residues before the CDR3 terminus; the germline J gene supplies the remainder. CDR1 is LGHDT and CDR2 is YNNKQL in the germline V gene (reference sequence). This CDR3 contains 11 residues.

As concerns this clone: Gene names and germline refer to mouse. Read data end 4 residues before the CDR3 end; the end is taken from the germline J gene. In the same sample, other DNA sequences code for this CDR3. The chain carries TRBV1 and TRBJ2-7, with a possible D match to TRBD1 (5 bases). CDR1 and CDR2 from the germline V gene are NSQYPW and LRSPGD (reference sequence). This CDR3 has 14 amino acids. CDR3 DNA, as far as it was read: TGCACCTGCAGTGCAGATAGGACAAATTAT. As protein: CTCSADRTNY. The CDR3 in full is CTCSADRTNYEQYF.

This clone was counted only a few times. Mouse gene names and germline throughout. The CDR3 is cut off 4 residues early in the read; its end comes from the germline J gene. The V gene is TRBV19, the J gene TRBJ2-5; TRBD1 agrees at 7 bases. V shed 3 bases and J 3 bases; nucleotides not matched to a gene: 7. The germline gives CDR1 FNHDT, CDR2 SITEND (reference sequence). This CDR3 comprises 15 residues. The CDR3 sequence is CASSTPRRGQDTQYF. CDR3 bases read: TGTGCCAGCAGTACCCCCCGCAGGGGGCAAGAC.

This clone has just a few counts. Gene names are the mouse ones. Read sequence stops 4 residues before the CDR3 end, and the germline J gene provides the missing end. V usage is TRBV13-3 and J usage is TRBJ2-7; TRBD2 is a possible D gene (7 bases). Germline V CDR1 and CDR2: NNHDY, SYVADS. The CDR3 loop spans 14 amino acids. CDR3 DNA (partial): TGTGCCAGCAGTGATGGGGGGGCGGGTTAT. This translates into CASSDGGAGY. The complete CDR3 sequence is CASSDGGAGYEQYF.

As regards this clone: Genes and germline come from the mouse. The read ends 4 residues shy of where the CDR3 ends; the end is completed using the germline J gene. J is TRBJ2-5 and V is TRBV1, with 7 bases lining up with TRBD2. CDR3 length equals 16 residues. Per the germline V gene, CDR1 is NSQYPW and CDR2 is LRSPGD (reference sequence). V lost 3 bases and J lost 2; bases outside the gene matches: 8. The CDR3: CTCSASQLGSQDTQYF. CDR3 DNA, as far as it was read: TGCACCTGCAGTGCCTCCCAACTGGGGAGCCAAGAC.

To note about this clone: Any gene name here is a mouse gene name. The read gets to within 4 residues of the CDR3 end, and the germline J gene fills in the rest. The V and J genes are TRBV19 and TRBJ1-2, with 7 nucleotides matching TRBD1. Losses at the gene ends were 3 bases for V and 3 bases for J; bases not matched to a gene: 5. Germline values: CDR1 FNHDT, CDR2 SITEND (reference sequence). This CDR3 has 14 amino acids. CDR3 DNA, as far as it was read: TGTGCCAGCAGTAACAGGGGAACAGACTCC. Translated, it gives CASSNRGTDS. The full CDR3 reads CASSNRGTDSDYTF.

This clone was seen a handful of times. Mouse gene names and germline throughout. The read comes to an end 4 residues before the CDR3 does, leaving the germline J gene to fill in the end. This CDR3 is also generated by other DNA sequences in the sample. V gene TRBV13-3 combines with J gene TRBJ2-5; the match to TRBD1 covers 9 bases. Germline lookup yields CDR1 NNHDY and CDR2 SYVADS. This CDR3 has 13 amino acids. CDR3 DNA (partial): TGTGCCAGCAGTGGGACAGGGGAAGAC. It encodes CASSGTGED. The entire CDR3 is CASSGTGEDTQYF.

This clone has only a few counts. A much larger clone sits a single nucleotide away, making a read error possible. Gene labels here are mouse ones. The CDR3 goes on 4 residues after the read ends, and that part is filled in from the germline J gene. V gene TRBV13-1 combines with J gene TRBJ2-5; D gene uncertain. This CDR3 has 11 amino acids. CDR1 NSHNY and CDR2 SYGAGN come from the germline V gene. The CDR3 reads CASRDVDTQYF. CDR3 bases read: TGTGCCAGCAGGGATGTGGAC.

A word on this clone: These gene names are mouse names. The CDR3 end lies 4 residues beyond the end of the read and is filled in from the germline J gene. V and J are TRBV13-3 and TRBJ2-2; a possible D gene is TRBD2 (5 bases). Trimming stripped 7 bases from V and 1 base from J, with 8 bases between. CDR3 length equals 13 residues. Germline values: CDR1 NNHDY, CDR2 SYVADS. The covered CDR3 bases are TGTGCCAGCGAATGGGGAAACACCGGG. Translating gives CASEWGNTG. In full, the CDR3 is CASEWGNTGQLYF.

This clone was recorded a few times. The listed genes are named as in mouse. The missing CDR3 end, 4 residues past where the read stops, is filled in from the germline J gene. The J gene is TRBJ1-2, the V gene TRBV19, with a weak D call TRBD1 (5 bases). This CDR3 region has 13 residues. Trimming stripped 5 bases from V and 0 bases from J, with 8 bases between. Looked up from germline, CDR1 is FNHDT and CDR2 is SITEND (reference sequence). CDR3 loop: CASSRTPNSDYTF. The CDR3 DNA, read in part, is TGTGCCAGCAGCCGGACACCAAACTCC.